The present entry profiles one T cell receptor (beta chain) with its context. The entry originates in a study of patients and donors after allogeneic stem cell transplantation. TCRdb passed the RT-PCR reads through MiXCR, listing each CDR3 protein once. In the table there are approximately 200,000 distinct CDR3 sequences, about 14% of which are singletons. This CDR3 spans 14 amino acids. V lost 6 bases, J lost 1 base, and 11 bases lay in between. Germline-derived CDR1 and CDR2 are SGHNT and YYREEE (reference sequence). The clonotype comes from a human donor who was either an allogeneic HSCT recipient or a stem cell or donor lymphocyte infusion donor (not recorded which). It is not recorded whose cells these are; they may come from a transplant donor. The chain is built from TRBV5-4 and TRBJ2-4, with a tentative D call TRBD2 (6 bases). Material for sequencing was blood, either unsorted or a sorted T cell fraction (not recorded which). CDR3 sequence (DNA): TGTGCCAGCACCAATCGGGGGGCCAAAAACATTCAGTACTTC. This gives the protein CASTNRGAKNIQYF.